The clone carrying this TCR beta chain was found a few times. This sample is drawn from a study of regulatory T cells in long-lasting Graves disease. Sequencing libraries for TCR beta were prepared with iRepertoire HTBI primers and Arm-PCR of CDR3 regions. MiXCR, run by TCRdb on the multiplex PCR reads, gives a single entry per CDR3 protein. The table has about 450,000 distinct CDR3 sequences, around 13% seen once. Noted time point: newly diagnosed GD, antithyroid drugs for less than 3 months. PBMC RNA served as the TCR library source. V shed 5 bases, J shed 0 bases, and the junction held 7 bases outside the gene matches. Per germline, CDR1 SGHVS and CDR2 FNYEAQ. This CDR3 comprises 16 residues. A further study also used this sample, focusing on T cells in Graves' hyperthyroidism and ophthalmopathy.

The sample consisted of peripheral blood mononuclear cells (PBMCs), taken at new diagnosis, from a patient treated with antithyroid drugs. The TCR was taken from a woman in her fifties or sixties with Graves disease. The J gene is TRBJ2-3, the V gene TRBV7-6; 8 bases match TRBD2. CDR3 DNA sequence: TGTGCCAGCAGCAAACTTAGCGGGGCTAGCACAGATACGCAGTATTTT. Translated, it gives CASSKLSGASTDTQYF.